This T cell receptor (beta chain) was found in a study of shared clonotypes between healthy human individuals. Whole-study results and caveats: The study generally estimated greater richness for naive than memory subsets.

Sorted-subset replicate PCR reactions were performed with approximately 180 ng DNA, corresponding to 30,000 to 35,000 T cell genomes. Libraries were prepared by immunoSEQ multiplex PCR; TCRdb keeps only in-frame clonotypes and omits some of them. In the table there are 2 million to 2.5 million clones, roughly 95% of which are singletons. The CDR3 is made up of 15 amino acids. Germline CDR1 reads MNHNY; CDR2 reads SVGAGI (reference sequence). Deletions cut 1 base from V and 2 bases from J, with 6 bases between. Note on this clone: Its specificity is unknown.

This clonotype was obtained from a man younger than 30 in good health. The sample comprised naive CD4+ T cells sorted from blood. The subset denotes: CD45RA+ positively selected. This chain links TRBV6-6 with TRBJ2-6; no definite D call. CDR3 region: CASSYWRTGANVLTF. CDR3 DNA sequence: TGTGCCAGCAGTTACTGGCGGACTGGGGCCAACGTCCTGACTTTC.